This TCR beta chain was retrieved from a study of post-analysis software for immune sequencing data. Study-wide results and limits: Included in a set of roughly five TRBV segments more frequent in patients than controls were TRBV5-6, TRBV5-1 and TRBV20-1. Those with multiple sclerosis, the patient group, showed significantly lower normalized Chao1 diversity than controls.

Deletions cut 7 bases from V and 3 bases from J, with 15 bases between. The CDR3 extends over 13 amino acids. Germline V CDR1 and CDR2: DFQATT, SNEGSKA (reference sequence). Unique molecular identifiers featured in each of the TCR beta cDNA libraries. TCRdb re-called the PCR reads with MiXCR, one entry per CDR3 protein. The table has about 680,000 distinct CDR3 sequences, 59% seen once; the top ten hold around 11%. On this clonotype: The antigen is undetermined.

Input material: blood. The TCR originated in a girl aged 2-10 years with multiple sclerosis. The gene calls are TRBV20-1 and TRBJ1-2, with D unclear. The CDR3 loop reads CSGTKGLDYGYTF. The CDR3 nucleotides read TGCAGTGGGACCAAGGGTTTGGACTATGGCTACACCTTC.